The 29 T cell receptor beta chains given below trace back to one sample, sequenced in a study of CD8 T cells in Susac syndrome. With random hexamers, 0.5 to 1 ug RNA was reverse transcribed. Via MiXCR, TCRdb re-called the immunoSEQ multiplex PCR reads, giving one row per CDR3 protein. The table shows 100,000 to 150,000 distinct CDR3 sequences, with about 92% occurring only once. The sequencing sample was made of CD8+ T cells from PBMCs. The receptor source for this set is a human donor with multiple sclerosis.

CDR3 in DNA: TGCGCCAGCAGCCAAGTTACGAAGGATACGCAGTATTTT. This sequence encodes CASSQVTKDTQYF. The chain joins TRBV4-1 to TRBJ2-3; the D is unclear. CDR1 is MGHRA, CDR2 YSYEKL, per germline. The CDR3 length is 13 residues. Trimming stripped 1 base from V and 6 bases from J, with 8 bases between.

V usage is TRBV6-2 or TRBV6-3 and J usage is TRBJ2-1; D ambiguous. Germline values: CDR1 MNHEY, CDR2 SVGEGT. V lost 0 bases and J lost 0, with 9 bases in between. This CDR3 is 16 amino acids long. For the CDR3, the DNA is TGTGCCAGCAGTTACTCGATCAGACTCTCCTACAATGAGCAGTTCTTC. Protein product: CASSYSIRLSYNEQFF.

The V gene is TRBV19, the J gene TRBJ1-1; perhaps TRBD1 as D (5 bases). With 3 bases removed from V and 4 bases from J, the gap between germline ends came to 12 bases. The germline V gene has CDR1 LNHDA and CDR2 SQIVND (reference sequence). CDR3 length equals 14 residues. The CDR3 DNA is TGTGCCAGTAGTATGACAGCCCTTGGCACTGAAGCTTTCTTT. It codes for CASSMTALGTEAFF. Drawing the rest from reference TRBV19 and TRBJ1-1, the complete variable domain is DGGITQSPKYLFRKEGQNVTLSCEQNLNHDAMYWYRQDPGQGLRLIYYSQIVNDFQKGDIAEGYSVSREKKESFPLTVTSAQKNPTAFYLCASSMTALGTEAFFGQGTRLTVV.

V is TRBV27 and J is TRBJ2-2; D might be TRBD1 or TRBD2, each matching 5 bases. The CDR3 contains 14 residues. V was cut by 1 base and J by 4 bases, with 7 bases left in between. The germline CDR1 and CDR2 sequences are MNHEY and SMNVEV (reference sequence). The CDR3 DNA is TGTGCCAGCAGTTTATTGGGGGTCACCGGGGAGCTGTTTTTT. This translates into CASSLLGVTGELFF.

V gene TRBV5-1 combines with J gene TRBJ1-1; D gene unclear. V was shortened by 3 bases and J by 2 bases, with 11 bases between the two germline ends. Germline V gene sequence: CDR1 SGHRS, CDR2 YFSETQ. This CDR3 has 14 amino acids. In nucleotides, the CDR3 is TGCGCCAGCAGCTCTTTACAAAGAAACACTGAAGCTTTCTTT. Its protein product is CASSSLQRNTEAFF.

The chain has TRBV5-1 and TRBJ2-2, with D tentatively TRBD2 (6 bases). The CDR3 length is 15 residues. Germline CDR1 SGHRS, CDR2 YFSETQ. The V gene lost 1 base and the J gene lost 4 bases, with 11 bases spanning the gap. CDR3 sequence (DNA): TGCGCCAGCAGCTTGTCCGGGGGATCCACCGGGGAGCTGTTTTTT. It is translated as CASSLSGGSTGELFF.

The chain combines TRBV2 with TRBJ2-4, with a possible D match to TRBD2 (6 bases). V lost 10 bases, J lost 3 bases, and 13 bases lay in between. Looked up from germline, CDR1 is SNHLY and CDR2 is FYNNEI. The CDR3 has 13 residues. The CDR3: CATEGDVKNIQYF. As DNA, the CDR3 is TGTGCCACGGAGGGAGACGTCAAAAACATTCAGTACTTC.

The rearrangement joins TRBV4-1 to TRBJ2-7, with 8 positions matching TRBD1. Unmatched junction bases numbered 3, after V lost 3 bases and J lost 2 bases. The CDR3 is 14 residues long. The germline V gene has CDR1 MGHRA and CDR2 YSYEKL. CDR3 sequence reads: CASSQLQGAYEQYV. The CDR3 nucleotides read TGCGCCAGCAGCCAGTTACAGGGGGCCTACGAGCAGTACGTC.

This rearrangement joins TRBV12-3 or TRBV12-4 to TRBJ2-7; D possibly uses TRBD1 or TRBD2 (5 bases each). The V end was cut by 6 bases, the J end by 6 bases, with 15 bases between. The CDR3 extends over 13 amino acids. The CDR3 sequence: CASSWDGVSEQYF. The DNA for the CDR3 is TGTGCCAGCAGCTGGGACGGGGTGTCCGAGCAGTACTTC.

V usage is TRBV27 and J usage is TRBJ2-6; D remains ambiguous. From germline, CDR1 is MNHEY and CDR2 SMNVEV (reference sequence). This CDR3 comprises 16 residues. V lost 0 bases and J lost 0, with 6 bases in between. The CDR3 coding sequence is TGTGCCAGCAGTTTATCGAGGAGCTCTGGGGCCAACGTCCTGACTTTC. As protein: CASSLSRSSGANVLTF.

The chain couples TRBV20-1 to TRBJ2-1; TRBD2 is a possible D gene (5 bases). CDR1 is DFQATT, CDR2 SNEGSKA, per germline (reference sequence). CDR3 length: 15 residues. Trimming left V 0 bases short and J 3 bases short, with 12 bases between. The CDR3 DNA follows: TGCAGTGCTAGAGATTATAGCGTACACTACAATGAGCAGTTCTTC. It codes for CSARDYSVHYNEQFF.

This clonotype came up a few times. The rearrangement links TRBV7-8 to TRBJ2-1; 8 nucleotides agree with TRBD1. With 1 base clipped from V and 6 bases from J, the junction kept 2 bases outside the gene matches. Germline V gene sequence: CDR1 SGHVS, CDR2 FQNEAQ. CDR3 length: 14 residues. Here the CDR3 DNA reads TGTGCCAGCAGCTTAGGAGGACAGGGCAATGAGCAGTTCTTC. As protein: CASSLGGQGNEQFF. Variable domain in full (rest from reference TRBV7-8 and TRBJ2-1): GAGVSQSPRYKVAKRGQDVALRCDPISGHVSLFWYQQALGQGPEFLTYFQNEAQLDKSGLPSDRFFAERPEGSVSTLKIQRTQQEDSAVYLCASSLGGQGNEQFFGPGTRLTVL.

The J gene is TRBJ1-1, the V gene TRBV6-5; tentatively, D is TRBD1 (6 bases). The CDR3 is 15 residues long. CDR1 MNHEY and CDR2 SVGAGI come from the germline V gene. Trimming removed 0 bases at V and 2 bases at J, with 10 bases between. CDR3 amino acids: CASSYSQGTNTEAFF. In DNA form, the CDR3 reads TGTGCCAGCAGTTACTCCCAGGGGACTAACACTGAAGCTTTCTTT.

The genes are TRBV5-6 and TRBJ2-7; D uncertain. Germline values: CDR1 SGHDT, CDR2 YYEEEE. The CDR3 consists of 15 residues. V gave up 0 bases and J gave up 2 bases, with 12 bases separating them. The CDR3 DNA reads TGTGCCAGCAGCTTGGGCGGACGGGTACCCTACGAGCAGTACGTC. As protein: CASSLGGRVPYEQYV.

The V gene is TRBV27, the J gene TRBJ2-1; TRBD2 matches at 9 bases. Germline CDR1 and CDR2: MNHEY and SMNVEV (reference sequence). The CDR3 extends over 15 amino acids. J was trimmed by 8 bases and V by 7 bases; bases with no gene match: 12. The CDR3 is CASTPGGRAFDEQFF. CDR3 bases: TGTGCCAGCACCCCGGGCGGGAGGGCCTTCGATGAGCAGTTCTTC.

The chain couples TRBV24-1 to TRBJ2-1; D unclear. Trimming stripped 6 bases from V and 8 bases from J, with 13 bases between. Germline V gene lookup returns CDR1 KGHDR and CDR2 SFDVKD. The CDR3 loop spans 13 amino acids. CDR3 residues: CATSFQSRDEQFF. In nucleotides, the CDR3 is TGTGCCACCAGTTTTCAAAGTAGGGATGAGCAGTTCTTC.

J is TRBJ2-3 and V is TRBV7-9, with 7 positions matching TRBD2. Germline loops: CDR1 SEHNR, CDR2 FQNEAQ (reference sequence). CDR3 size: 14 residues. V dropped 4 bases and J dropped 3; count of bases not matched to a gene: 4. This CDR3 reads CASSWEGRTDTQYF. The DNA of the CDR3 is TGTGCCAGCAGCTGGGAGGGTAGGACAGATACGCAGTATTTT.

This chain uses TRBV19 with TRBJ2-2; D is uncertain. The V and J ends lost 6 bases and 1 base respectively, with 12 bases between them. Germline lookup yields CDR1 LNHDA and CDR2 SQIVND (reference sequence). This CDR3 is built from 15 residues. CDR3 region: CASRSWQKNTGELFF. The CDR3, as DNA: TGTGCCAGTAGGAGTTGGCAGAAGAACACCGGGGAGCTGTTTTTT.

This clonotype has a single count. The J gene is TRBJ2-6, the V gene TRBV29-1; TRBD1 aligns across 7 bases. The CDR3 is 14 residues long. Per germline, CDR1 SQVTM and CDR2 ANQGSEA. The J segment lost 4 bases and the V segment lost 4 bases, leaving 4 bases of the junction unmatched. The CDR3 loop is CSVAGTAGANVLTF. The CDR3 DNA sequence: TGCAGCGTTGCCGGGACAGCCGGGGCCAACGTCCTGACTTTC.

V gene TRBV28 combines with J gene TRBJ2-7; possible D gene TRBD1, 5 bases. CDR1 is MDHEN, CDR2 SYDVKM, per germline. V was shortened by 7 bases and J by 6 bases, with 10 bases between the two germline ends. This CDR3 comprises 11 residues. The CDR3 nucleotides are TGTGCCAGCACAGACAGTAGCGAGCAGTACTTC. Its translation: CASTDSSEQYF.

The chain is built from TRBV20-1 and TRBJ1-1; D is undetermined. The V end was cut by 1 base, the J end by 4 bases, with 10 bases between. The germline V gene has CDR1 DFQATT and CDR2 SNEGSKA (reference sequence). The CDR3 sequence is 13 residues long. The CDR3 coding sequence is TGCAGTGCTAGAGTGGAGAGAGGCACTGAAGCTTTCTTT. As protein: CSARVERGTEAFF.

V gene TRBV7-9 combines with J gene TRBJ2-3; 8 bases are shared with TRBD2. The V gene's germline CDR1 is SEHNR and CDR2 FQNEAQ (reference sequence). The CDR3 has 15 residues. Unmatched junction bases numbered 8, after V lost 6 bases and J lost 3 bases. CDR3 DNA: TGTGCCAGCAGTGTCCCGGGGGGGGAGACAGATACGCAGTATTTT. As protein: CASSVPGGETDTQYF.

The CDR3 sequence: CASSLSTSGMGTQYF. The CDR3, as DNA: TGTGCCAGCAGCCTCTCGACTAGCGGGATGGGGACGCAGTATTTT. The rearrangement uses TRBV7-3 and TRBJ2-3; 11 nucleotides agree with TRBD2. Trimming cost V 5 bases and J 9 bases; bases outside gene matches: 10. The germline V gene encodes CDR1 SGHTA and CDR2 FQGTGA. This CDR3 comprises 15 residues.

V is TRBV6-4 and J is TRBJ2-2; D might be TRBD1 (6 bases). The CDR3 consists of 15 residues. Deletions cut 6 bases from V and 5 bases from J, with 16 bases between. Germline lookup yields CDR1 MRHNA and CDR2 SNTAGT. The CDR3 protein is CASSGLQGRTGELFF. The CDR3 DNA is TGTGCCAGCAGCGGATTACAGGGCCGGACCGGGGAGCTGTTTTTT.

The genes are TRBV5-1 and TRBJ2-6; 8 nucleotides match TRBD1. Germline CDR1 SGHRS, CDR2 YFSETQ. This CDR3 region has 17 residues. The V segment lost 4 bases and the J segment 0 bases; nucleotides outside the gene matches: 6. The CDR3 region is CASSHWDRNSGANVLTF. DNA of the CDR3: TGCGCCAGCAGCCATTGGGACAGGAACTCTGGGGCCAACGTCCTGACTTTC.

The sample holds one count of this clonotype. The CDR3 protein is CASSIFGTHYNEQFF. The CDR3 nucleotides are TGTGCCAGTAGTATATTTGGGACTCACTACAATGAGCAGTTCTTC. This sequence joins TRBV19 and TRBJ2-1, with D possibly matching TRBD2 (6 bases). Looked up from germline, CDR1 is LNHDA and CDR2 is SQIVND (reference sequence). The CDR3 contains 15 residues. V was cut by 2 bases and J by 3 bases, with 11 bases left in between.

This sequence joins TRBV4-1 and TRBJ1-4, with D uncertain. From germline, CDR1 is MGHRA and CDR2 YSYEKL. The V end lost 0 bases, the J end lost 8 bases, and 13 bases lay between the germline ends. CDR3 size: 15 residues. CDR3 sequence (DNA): TGCGCCAGCAGCCAAGAAGGTCGGGCGGAGGAAAAACTGTTTTTT. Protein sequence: CASSQEGRAEEKLFF.

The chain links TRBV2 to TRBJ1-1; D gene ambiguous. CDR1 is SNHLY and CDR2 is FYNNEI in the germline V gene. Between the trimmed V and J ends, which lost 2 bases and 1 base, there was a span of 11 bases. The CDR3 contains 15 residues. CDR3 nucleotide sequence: TGTGCCAGCAGTGAATGGAGGGCGGAGAACACTGAAGCTTTCTTT. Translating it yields CASSEWRAENTEAFF.

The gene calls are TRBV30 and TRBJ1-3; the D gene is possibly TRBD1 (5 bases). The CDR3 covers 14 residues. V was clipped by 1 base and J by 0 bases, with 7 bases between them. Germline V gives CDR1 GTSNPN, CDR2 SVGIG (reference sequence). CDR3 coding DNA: TGTGCCTGGAGTGGGGGGTTCTCTGGAAACACCATATATTTT. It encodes CAWSGGFSGNTIYF. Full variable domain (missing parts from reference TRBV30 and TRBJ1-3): SQTIHQWPATLVQPVGSPLSLECTVEGTSNPNLYWYRQAAGRGLQLLFYSVGIGQISSEVPQNLSASRPQDRQFILSSKKLLLSDSGFYLCAWSGGFSGNTIYFGEGSWLTVV.